This TCR beta chain is from a study of somatic mutations in cytotoxic T cells in rheumatoid arthritis. Findings and caveats of the study: Patients with rheumatoid arthritis showed a slight underrepresentation of TRBV07, a finding that was never subjected to any adjustment for multiple comparisons.

Concerning this clone itself: The antigen remains unidentified.

Method: immunoSEQ multiplex PCR; TCRdb's copy keeps in-frame clones and lacks some. The sample contains about 11,000 clones, roughly 79% of which appear only once. The V gene lost 8 bases and the J gene lost 4 bases, with 15 bases spanning the gap. The CDR3 covers 14 residues. Germline CDR1 reads MDHEN; CDR2 reads SYDVKM. The J gene is TRBJ1-5, the V gene TRBV28; possibly TRBD1 for D (6 bases). The sequence was obtained from a woman aged 60 to 75 with rheumatoid arthritis. The sequenced material came from CD8+ T cells sorted from blood. The CDR3 DNA is TGTGCCAGCCGCCCGGGGGGCATGAATCAGCCCCAGCATTTT. It specifies CASRPGGMNQPQHF.